The 6 T cell receptor beta chains listed next were all sequenced from one sample in a study of Tregs in tolerant kidney transplant recipients. The data were produced by immunoSEQ multiplex PCR, yet TCRdb's version contains in-frame clones alone and is incomplete. The sample shows approximately 99,000 clones, 90% of them seen only once. The source was CD4+ T cells from blood, collected before the transplant. These receptors originate from a human donor who received a combined kidney and bone marrow transplant.

This chain joins TRBV7-9 and TRBJ2-7, with TRBD1 identical over 9 bases. Trimming took 5 bases from V and 6 from J; bases not matched to a gene: 11. The germline CDR1 and CDR2 sequences are SEHNR and FQNEAQ (reference sequence). This CDR3 is 15 amino acids long. In DNA form, the CDR3 reads TGTGCCAGCAGCCTAGGGGGACAGGGTTTCTCCGAGCAGTACTTC. It codes for CASSLGGQGFSEQYF.

The chain has TRBV15 and TRBJ2-2, with D uncertain. This CDR3 region has 15 residues. Germline V gives CDR1 LNHNV, CDR2 YYDKDF (reference sequence). Trimming took off 0 bases at V and 4 bases at J, with 9 bases between the two ends. The CDR3 region has the DNA TGTGCCACCAGCAGAGATTTTCGGGTCACCGGGGAGCTGTTTTTT. Amino acid sequence: CATSRDFRVTGELFF.

This clone was observed a few times. The chain couples TRBV4-1 to TRBJ2-5; 8 bases are a match to TRBD1. The germline V gene encodes CDR1 MGHRA and CDR2 YSYEKL. V trimming: 5 bases; J trimming: 5 bases; junction bases outside the gene matches: 13. This CDR3 is built from 16 residues. The CDR3 nucleotides read TGCGCCAGCAGCGAAGCCCCGGGACAGGCTGGGGAGACCCAGTACTTC. Protein: CASSEAPGQAGETQYF.

The chain links TRBV7-9 to TRBJ2-1, with TRBD2 matching 9 bases. Germline loops: CDR1 SEHNR, CDR2 FQNEAQ (reference sequence). CDR3 length: 17 residues. Trimming at V came to 6 bases and at J to 9 bases, leaving 18 bases not matched to a gene. The CDR3 reads CASRRGGVVAGAGEQFF. Here the CDR3 DNA reads TGTGCCAGCAGGCGTGGTGGGGTAGTAGCGGGAGCTGGTGAGCAGTTCTTC.

The chain's CDR3 is CASSLALTGGETQYF. The CDR3 bases are TGTGCCAGCAGCTTAGCCTTGACCGGCGGAGAGACCCAGTACTTC. V usage is TRBV7-9 and J usage is TRBJ2-5; D not certain. The germline gives CDR1 SEHNR, CDR2 FQNEAQ (reference sequence). Deletions cut 0 bases from V and 4 bases from J, with 12 bases between. This CDR3 contains 15 residues.

The table lists this clone with a count of one. The chain has TRBV11-2 and TRBJ1-5, with D maybe TRBD1 (5 bases). There are 15 residues in the CDR3. Trimming stripped 1 base from V and 4 bases from J, with 11 bases between. Germline V gene lookup returns CDR1 SGHAT and CDR2 FQNNGV. CDR3 in amino acids: CASSLGDSLNQPQHF. CDR3 nucleotide sequence: TGTGCCAGCAGCTTAGGAGACAGTTTAAATCAGCCCCAGCATTTT.